Following are 18 T cell receptor beta chains from one sample sequenced in a study of regulatory T cells in long-lasting Graves disease. Building the TCR beta libraries relied on iRepertoire HTBI primers, and CDR3 regions underwent Arm-PCR. MiXCR, applied by TCRdb to the multiplex PCR reads, yields one record per CDR3 protein. This sample has more than 400,000 distinct CDR3 sequences, with roughly 15% found just once. Regarding time point: newly diagnosed GD, antithyroid drugs for less than 3 months. With RNA extracted from PBMCs as input, the TCR library was made. The sample was also linked to a second study, of T cells in Graves' hyperthyroidism and ophthalmopathy.

The sequencing used peripheral blood mononuclear cells (PBMCs), collected at new diagnosis, from a patient treated with antithyroid drugs. Receptors originate from a woman in her 30s with Graves disease.

This clonotype was observed at least ten times. The J gene is TRBJ2-7, the V gene TRBV7-2; no definite D call. With 0 bases removed from V and 0 bases from J, the gap between germline ends came to 6 bases. This CDR3 contains 14 residues. Germline V CDR1 and CDR2: SGHTA, FQGNSA. The CDR3 DNA sequence: TGTGCCAGCAGCTTAGCGTGGTCCTCCTACGAGCAGTACTTC. It translates to CASSLAWSSYEQYF.

On this clonotype itself: At one of its ends the junction is not consistent with the germline gene, which may arise from a read error. This chain links TRBV7-7 with TRBJ2-5; D possibly corresponds to TRBD2 (5 bases). The CDR3 is 12 amino acids. Germline CDR1 SSHAT, CDR2 FNYEAQ (reference sequence). The CDR3 is CASSLSGETQHF. DNA of the CDR3: TGTGCTAGCAGCTTAAGCGGAGAGACCCAGCACTTC.

This clonotype was counted many times. At one of its ends the junction is not consistent with the germline gene, which may arise from a read error. The CDR3 protein is CASSLGFELGYTF. The CDR3 coding sequence is TGTGCCAGCAGCTTGGGGTTCGAGTTAGGCTACACCTTC. This chain joins TRBV5-1 and TRBJ1-2; D unclear. Germline V CDR1 and CDR2: SGHRS, YFSETQ. The CDR3 extends over 13 amino acids.

This clonotype was recorded many times. The V gene is TRBV11-2, the J gene TRBJ1-1; D is undetermined. CDR3 length: 14 amino acids. The V end lost 3 bases, the J end lost 3 bases, and 11 bases lay between the germline ends. Per germline, CDR1 SGHAT and CDR2 FQNNGV. The CDR3 spells CASSFQVRDTEAFF. Written as DNA, the CDR3 is TGTGCCAGCAGCTTTCAGGTGCGGGACACTGAAGCTTTCTTT.

This clonotype occurred many times. This sequence joins TRBV19 and TRBJ1-5; 7 bases line up with TRBD1. Per germline, CDR1 LNHDA and CDR2 SQIVND (reference sequence). V dropped 7 bases and J dropped 0; count of bases not matched to a gene: 6. The CDR3 is 15 residues long. CDR3 in amino acids: CASTKGQNSNQPQHF. CDR3 DNA sequence: TGTGCCAGTACTAAGGGACAGAATAGCAATCAGCCCCAGCATTTT. The entire variable domain, with the rest obtained from reference TRBV19 and TRBJ1-5, is as follows: DGGITQSPKYLFRKEGQNVTLSCEQNLNHDAMYWYRQDPGQGLRLIYYSQIVNDFQKGDIAEGYSVSREKKESFPLTVTSAQKNPTAFYLCASTKGQNSNQPQHFGDGTRLSIL.

This clonotype came up many times. The CDR3 protein is CASSPARLLNSPLHF. The DNA for the CDR3 is TGTGCCAGCAGCCCCGCGAGGCTCCTTAATTCACCCCTCCACTTT. This chain joins TRBV7-8 and TRBJ1-6, with D hard to call. The CDR3 consists of 15 residues. Germline lookup yields CDR1 SGHVS and CDR2 FQNEAQ. Trimming cost V 5 bases and J 6 bases, with 14 bases left between them.

The rearrangement uses TRBV6-2 or TRBV6-3 and TRBJ2-1, with 8 positions matching TRBD1. Germline loops: CDR1 MNHEY, CDR2 SVGEGT. The CDR3 has 13 residues. After removal of 8 bases from V and 8 bases from J, the junction contained 8 bases not matched to a gene. CDR3 bases: TGTGCCAGCGGGCCGTCAGGGGGCGATGAGCAGTTCTTC. It translates to CASGPSGGDEQFF.

The V and J genes are TRBV19 and TRBJ2-6; D perhaps matches TRBD1 (6 bases). Trimming left V 4 bases short and J 2 bases short, with 6 bases between. Germline CDR1 and CDR2: LNHDA and SQIVND (reference sequence). This CDR3 comprises 14 residues. CDR3 region: CASSNRAGANVLTF. CDR3 bases: TGTGCCAGTAGTAACAGGGCTGGGGCCAACGTCCTGACTTTC.

This clonotype has at least ten counts. V gene TRBV20-1 combines with J gene TRBJ2-1, with TRBD2 identical over 11 bases. The CDR3 runs to 14 residues. Germline V lookup: CDR1 DFQATT, CDR2 SNEGSKA (reference sequence). Trimming removed 5 bases from V and 6 bases from J; junction bases left unmatched: 6. CDR3 DNA: TGCAGTGCTTTCACTAGCGGGAGACCCAATGAGCAGTTCTTC. Its protein product is CSAFTSGRPNEQFF.

This clonotype was counted many times. The gene calls are TRBV3-1 and TRBJ2-5; TRBD2 is a possible D gene (6 bases). Trimming removed 2 bases at V and 1 base at J, with 11 bases between. The CDR3 has 15 amino acids. The V gene's germline CDR1 is LGHDT and CDR2 YNNKEL (reference sequence). CDR3 residues: CASSQITSSQETQYF. The DNA for the CDR3 is TGTGCCAGCAGCCAAATAACTAGCAGCCAAGAGACCCAGTACTTC.

This clonotype was detected many times. CDR3 sequence: CASSYFQNTEAFF. In DNA, the CDR3 is TGTGCCAGCAGTTACTTTCAGAACACTGAAGCTTTCTTT. The V and J genes are TRBV6-5 and TRBJ1-1; no clear D. The CDR3 sequence is 13 residues long. Germline V gene sequence: CDR1 MNHEY, CDR2 SVGAGI. V lost 1 base, J lost 1 base, and 4 bases lay in between.

This clonotype was found many times. J is TRBJ1-1 and V is TRBV27; 8 bases are a match to TRBD1. Unmatched junction bases numbered 4, after V lost 4 bases and J lost 0 bases. This CDR3 comprises 15 residues. Per the germline V gene, CDR1 is MNHEY and CDR2 is SMNVEV (reference sequence). CDR3 DNA: TGTGCCAGCAGTTCGACAGGGGCCCTGAACACTGAAGCTTTCTTT. Its translation: CASSSTGALNTEAFF.

This clonotype came up many times. The CDR3 protein is CASSWIGDEQFF. In nucleotides, the CDR3 is TGTGCCAGCAGTTGGATAGGAGATGAGCAGTTCTTC. The chain recombines TRBV12-3 or TRBV12-4 with TRBJ2-1; no reliable D call. The CDR3 runs 12 residues. The V end was cut by 4 bases, the J end by 8 bases, with 9 bases between.

This clonotype showed up many times. The chain uses TRBV11-2 and TRBJ2-1; TRBD2 is a possible D gene (6 bases). In germline, CDR1 is SGHAT, CDR2 FQNNGV. The V gene lost 1 base and the J gene lost 7 bases, with 11 bases spanning the gap. The CDR3 is made up of 14 amino acids. CDR3 DNA: TGTGCCAGCAGCTTAGTCCGGACTAAGAATGAGCAGTTCTTC. Translated, it gives CASSLVRTKNEQFF.

This clonotype was counted only a few times. This could be a read error, since a much larger clone is one nucleotide away. The chain is built from TRBV18 and TRBJ2-1; D is possibly TRBD2 (5 bases). The CDR3 has 18 amino acids. Germline assignment: CDR1 KGHSH and CDR2 LQKENI. The CDR3 protein is CASSPKRAGESSYNEQLF. The DNA for the CDR3 is TGTGCCAGCTCACCAAAACGGGCCGGGGAAAGCTCCTACAATGAGCAGCTCTTC.

This clonotype was observed a few times. This rearrangement joins TRBV29-1 to TRBJ2-5; D may correspond to TRBD1 or TRBD2 (5 bases each). This CDR3 spans 12 amino acids. Germline CDR1 reads SQVTM; CDR2 reads ANQGSEA. Trimming cost V 6 bases and J 4 bases, with 12 bases left between them. The CDR3: CSVSRDGETQYF. CDR3 DNA: TGCAGCGTCAGCAGGGACGGAGAGACCCAGTACTTC.

Of note for this clonotype: A much larger clone differs by one base, so this may be a read error. The V and J genes are TRBV7-9 and TRBJ1-2; no firm D call. The CDR3 is 12 amino acids. CDR1 and CDR2 (germline): SEHNR, FQNEAQ (reference sequence). The DNA for the CDR3 is TGTGCCAGCAGCTTCGGGAGATATGGCTACATCTTC. The encoded protein is CASSFGRYGYIF.

The chain links TRBV14 to TRBJ2-7, with D hard to call. The CDR3 loop spans 14 amino acids. Germline CDR1 is SGHDN and CDR2 is FVKESK. Trimming took off 3 bases at V and 1 base at J, with 10 bases between the two ends. The CDR3 DNA follows: TGTGCCAGCAGCCAGAGGTCGGATTCCTACGAGCAGTACTTC. Encoded protein: CASSQRSDSYEQYF. The whole variable domain, filled in from reference TRBV14 and TRBJ2-7, reads EAGVTQFPSHSVIEKGQTVTLRCDPISGHDNLYWYRRVMGKEIKFLLHFVKESKQDESGMPNNRFLAERTGGTYSTLKVQPAELEDSGVYFCASSQRSDSYEQYFGPGTRLTVT.